These 19 T cell receptor beta chains were all obtained from the same sample, sequenced in a study of blood T cell repertoires in COVID-19. Data came from immunoSEQ multiplex PCR; TCRdb stores just in-frame clones and leaves some out. The sample contains around 99,000 clones, 90% of which appear only once. Sequenced: peripheral blood. Receptors originate from a man aged 50 to 59 with acute or convalescent COVID-19.

Note on this clone: This same CDR3 is encoded by further DNA sequences in the sample. The chain couples TRBV18 to TRBJ2-1, with TRBD2 matching 15 bases. Germline V lookup: CDR1 KGHSH, CDR2 LQKENI. The trim removed 2 bases at V and 0 bases at J, leaving 2 bases unmatched. The CDR3 is made up of 18 amino acids. In DNA form, the CDR3 reads TGTGCCAGCTCACCAGTGGGACTAGCGGGAGGCTCCTACAATGAGCAGTTCTTC. Protein sequence: CASSPVGLAGGSYNEQFF.

The count of this clone is one. CDR3 loop: CASSQERDPYNEQFF. Written as DNA, the CDR3 is TGTGCCAGCAGCCAAGAGCGGGACCCCTACAATGAGCAGTTCTTC. The chain recombines TRBV7-9 with TRBJ2-1, with 7 bases fitting TRBD2. CDR3 size: 15 residues. V was clipped by 5 bases and J by 2 bases; unmatched bases: 6. In germline, CDR1 is SEHNR, CDR2 FQNEAQ (reference sequence).

The chain has TRBV7-2 and TRBJ1-2, with D hard to call. Germline CDR1 reads SGHTA; CDR2 reads FQGNSA. This CDR3 is built from 13 residues. With 8 bases removed from V and 0 bases from J, the gap between germline ends came to 10 bases. For the CDR3, the DNA is TGTGCCAGCCGGTGGGCAGCTAACTATGGCTACACCTTC. As protein: CASRWAANYGYTF.

This clone came up a few times. V usage is TRBV13 and J usage is TRBJ2-1; 13 nucleotides line up with TRBD2. Germline trimming cut 4 bases from V and 5 bases from J; bases unmatched to any gene: 5. Germline V gene sequence: CDR1 PRHDT, CDR2 FYEKMQ (reference sequence). The CDR3 spans 16 residues. The CDR3 DNA is TGTGCCAGCAGCTGGGGACTAGCGGGGCTCCACAATGAGCAGTTCTTC. Its protein product is CASSWGLAGLHNEQFF. The whole variable domain, filled in from reference TRBV13 and TRBJ2-1, reads AAGVIQSPRHLIKEKRETATLKCYPIPRHDTVYWYQQGPGQDPQFLISFYEKMQSDKGSIPDRFSAQQFSDYHSELNMSSLELGDSALYFCASSWGLAGLHNEQFFGPGTRLTVL.

This clone was detected a few times. The chain recombines TRBV6-2 or TRBV6-3 with TRBJ1-5, with 8 bases fitting TRBD1. CDR3 length: 16 amino acids. Per germline, CDR1 MNHEY and CDR2 SVGEGT. The V gene end was trimmed by 0 bases and the J gene end by 2 bases; junction bases not matched to a gene: 3. The chain's CDR3 is CASSYSMGQGNQPQHF. CDR3 sequence (DNA): TGTGCCAGCAGTTACTCGATGGGACAGGGCAATCAGCCCCAGCATTTT.

The genes are TRBV30 and TRBJ1-2; no clear D. Trimming cost V 2 bases and J 2 bases, with 12 bases left between them. The V gene's germline CDR1 is GTSNPN and CDR2 SVGIG (reference sequence). CDR3 size: 14 residues. In DNA form, the CDR3 reads TGTGCCTGGAGTAGAGGGAGGGAGAACTATGGCTACACCTTC. Encoded protein: CAWSRGRENYGYTF.

This rearrangement joins TRBV6-6 to TRBJ1-2, with 8 bases lining up with TRBD1. The CDR3 length is 12 residues. V lost 10 bases and J lost 4; bases outside the gene matches: 5. Germline-derived CDR1 and CDR2 are MNHNY and SVGAGI (reference sequence). The CDR3 DNA sequence: TGTGCCATCCAGGGGGCGGCCTATGGCTACACCTTC. The encoded protein is CAIQGAAYGYTF.

On this clone: Other DNA sequences in this specimen translate into the identical CDR3. This chain uses TRBV24-1 with TRBJ2-7; D unresolved. Deletions cut 3 bases from V and 3 bases from J, with 2 bases between. This CDR3 contains 11 residues. CDR1 and CDR2 from the germline V gene are KGHDR and SFDVKD. The chain's CDR3 is CATSDLYEQYF. CDR3 DNA sequence: TGTGCCACCAGTGATCTCTACGAGCAGTACTTC.

The chain carries TRBV5-1 and TRBJ2-2; no firm D call. The CDR3 covers 12 residues. V dropped 6 bases and J dropped 3 bases, with 6 bases sitting between them. CDR1 SGHRS and CDR2 YFSETQ come from the germline V gene. The CDR3 spells CASTPHTGELFF. CDR3 sequence (DNA): TGCGCCAGCACCCCTCACACCGGGGAGCTGTTTTTT. The whole variable domain, filled in from reference TRBV5-1 and TRBJ2-2, reads KAGVTQTPRYLIKTRGQQVTLSCSPISGHRSVSWYQQTPGQGLQFLFEYFSETQRNKGNFPGRFSGRQFSNSRSEMNVSTLELGDSALYLCASTPHTGELFFGEGSRLTVL.

The chain employs TRBV2 and TRBJ1-4; D is uncertain. V dropped 8 bases and J dropped 6 bases, with 7 bases sitting between them. The length of the CDR3 is 11 residues. The germline V gene has CDR1 SNHLY and CDR2 FYNNEI. Here the CDR3 reads CASERDEKLFF. CDR3 DNA sequence: TGTGCCAGCGAGCGGGATGAAAAACTGTTTTTT. Based on the CDR3 plus reference TRBV2 and TRBJ1-4, the full variable domain is EPEVTQTPSHQVTQMGQEVILRCVPISNHLYFYWYRQILGQKVEFLVSFYNNEISEKSEIFDDQFSVERPDGSNFTLKIRSTKLEDSAMYFCASERDEKLFFGSGTQLSVL.

The chain combines TRBV3-1 (or the pseudogene TRBV3-2) with TRBJ1-2, with a weak D call TRBD1 (5 bases). The V gene's germline CDR1 is LGHDT and CDR2 YNNKEL (reference sequence). The V end was cut by 4 bases, the J end by 4 bases, with 16 bases between. The CDR3 runs 15 residues. CDR3 in amino acids: CASSPSLGRSYGYTF. The DNA of the CDR3 is TGTGCCAGCAGCCCGAGTCTGGGGCGTAGCTATGGCTACACCTTC.

This sequence joins TRBV3-1 (or the pseudogene TRBV3-2) and TRBJ2-1, with 8 bases that match TRBD2. The CDR3 runs 18 residues. Germline V gene sequence: CDR1 LGHDT, CDR2 YNNKEL (reference sequence). Trimming at V came to 6 bases and at J to 3 bases, leaving 16 bases not matched to a gene. Here the CDR3 reads CASRPSARGTRDYNEQFF. As DNA, the CDR3 is TGTGCCAGCAGACCCTCCGCGAGGGGGACTAGAGACTACAATGAGCAGTTCTTC.

The V and J genes are TRBV6-5 and TRBJ2-4, with 12 nucleotides matching TRBD1. The V and J ends lost 2 bases and 6 bases, in that order; junction bases with no gene match: 2. CDR1 and CDR2 from the germline V gene are MNHEY and SVGAGI. CDR3 length: 15 amino acids. The CDR3, as DNA: TGTGCCAGCAGTTACCGGGGACAGGGGGCAAACATTCAGTACTTC. The encoded protein is CASSYRGQGANIQYF.

V is TRBV9 and J is TRBJ2-1, with 11 bases matching TRBD2. Germline lookup yields CDR1 SGDLS and CDR2 YYNGEE. The CDR3 covers 16 residues. V lost 3 bases to trimming and J lost 4 bases; unmatched junction nucleotides: 6. CDR3 loop: CASSAQGLAAYNEQFF. The CDR3 nucleotides read TGTGCCAGCAGCGCACAGGGACTAGCGGCTTACAATGAGCAGTTCTTC.

V is TRBV19 and J is TRBJ2-7; 8 nucleotides line up with TRBD2. From germline, CDR1 is LNHDA and CDR2 SQIVND (reference sequence). This CDR3 has 15 amino acids. V gave up 6 bases and J gave up 3 bases; unmatched junction bases: 10. The CDR3 coding sequence is TGTGCCAGTAGCCCCTCAGCGGGAGACCTCTACGAGCAGTACTTC. Its protein is CASSPSAGDLYEQYF.

V usage is TRBV1 and J usage is TRBJ2-6; no DNA check was done on the table's D call, TRBD2. TRBV1 is tagged as a pseudogene. This CDR3 has 15 residues. For the CDR3, the DNA is TGCACCAGCAGCCAAGATATCTCTGGGGCCAACGTCCTGACTTTC. Translation gives CTSSQDISGANVLTF.

The CDR3 loop reads CASSQGTGTAYEQYF. CDR3 nucleotides: TGCGCCAGCAGCCAAGGGACCGGGACAGCCTACGAGCAGTACTTC. V usage is TRBV4-3 and J usage is TRBJ2-7; TRBD1 aligns across 7 bases. Germline V gene lookup returns CDR1 LGHNA and CDR2 YSLEER. The trim removed 1 base at V and 2 bases at J, leaving 5 bases unmatched. The CDR3 extends over 15 amino acids.

The CDR3 nucleotides are TGTGCCAGCAGCCAACCTAGCGGGAGCTCCTACAATGAGCAGTTCTTC. As protein: CASSQPSGSSYNEQFF. The chain couples TRBV3-1 (or the pseudogene TRBV3-2) to TRBJ2-1, with TRBD2 matching 10 bases. The trim removed 2 bases at V and 0 bases at J, leaving 1 base unmatched. CDR3 length: 16 residues. CDR1 and CDR2 from the germline V gene are LGHDT and YNNKEL (reference sequence).

The rearrangement links TRBV15 to TRBJ2-1; D is ambiguous. The CDR3 totals 12 residues. The germline gives CDR1 LNHNV, CDR2 YYDKDF (reference sequence). V was trimmed by 3 bases and J by 2 bases, leaving 2 bases between them. This chain's CDR3 is CATSSAYNEQFF. The DNA for the CDR3 is TGTGCCACCAGCAGCGCCTACAATGAGCAGTTCTTC.